These T cell receptor beta chains were read from a single sample in a study of blood T cell repertoires in COVID-19. Some clones are missing from TCRdb's copy, which holds only in-frame ones; the method was immunoSEQ multiplex PCR. Here the sample spans 45,000 to 60,000 clones, 80% to 95% being singletons. The sample taken for sequencing was peripheral blood. These receptor sequences come from a man over 45 with acute or convalescent COVID-19. Both conserved end residues are part of each CDR3. A D gene is named only where the DNA matches it firmly. Expanded clones are given a class, and other clones once, few, many or no size at all.

>TRBV5-1|-|TRBD2|TRBJ2-5
CASSLSGTSPSETQYF
TGCGCCAGCAGCCTATCGGGGACTAGTCCTTCAGAGACCCAGTACTTC
>TRBV5-6|-|-|TRBJ2-1
CASSLPGTPAGEQFF
TGTGCCAGCAGCTTACCCGGGACTCCTGCCGGGGAGCAGTTCTTC
>TRBV7-2|-|-|TRBJ1-2
CASDGRGLGYTF
TGTGCCAGCGACGGGAGGGGACTTGGCTACACCTTC
>TRBV3-1/TRBV3-2|once|-|TRBJ1-3
CASSLGGGRLSGNTIYF
TGTGCCAGCAGCCTAGGGGGGGGCAGACTCTCTGGAAACACCATATATTTT
>TRBV4-1|-|TRBD1|TRBJ1-1
CASSQDGGTGGFNTEAFF
TGCGCCAGCAGCCAAGATGGCGGGACAGGGGGCTTTAACACTGAAGCTTTCTTT
>TRBV10-1|-|TRBD1|TRBJ2-2
CASSRDRNTGELFF
TGCGCCAGCAGTCGGGACAGAAACACCGGGGAGCTGTTTTTT
>TRBV27|-|-|TRBJ2-5
CASSPWQGETQYF
TGTGCCAGCAGCCCCTGGCAGGGAGAGACCCAGTACTTC
>TRBV27|-|-|TRBJ1-4
CASSFIQGRGQKLFF
TGTGCCAGCAGTTTCATCCAAGGGAGAGGACAAAAACTGTTTTTT
>TRBV5-1|-|-|TRBJ2-4
CASSLDALAFIQYF
TGCGCCAGCAGCTTGGACGCCCTAGCATTCATTCAGTACTTC
>TRBV5-1|once|TRBD1|TRBJ1-6
CASSADRGPLHF
TGCGCCAGCAGCGCAGACAGGGGACCCCTCCACTTT
>TRBV9|-|-|TRBJ1-2
CASSAWTVNYGYTF
TGTGCCAGCAGCGCCTGGACAGTTAACTATGGCTACACCTTC
>TRBV5-1|-|TRBD1|TRBJ2-5
CASSLAAGQGASETQYF
TGCGCCAGCAGCTTGGCCGCGGGACAGGGGGCTTCGGAGACCCAGTACTTC
>TRBV19|-|-|TRBJ2-3
CASSIHSPTDTQYF
TGTGCCAGTAGTATACACTCGCCCACAGATACGCAGTATTTT
>TRBV13|-|-|TRBJ1-2
CASSLVANYGYTF
TGTGCCAGCAGCTTAGTGGCCAACTATGGCTACACCTTC
>TRBV28|-|TRBD1|TRBJ1-6
CASMYGTVKSSYNSPLHF
TGTGCCAGCATGTATGGGACAGTCAAGAGCTCCTATAATTCACCCCTCCACTTT
>TRBV20-1|-|-|TRBJ2-1
CSASMGLYNEQFF
TGCAGTGCTAGTATGGGGCTTTACAATGAGCAGTTCTTC
>TRBV6-1|-|-|TRBJ2-1
CASSEGAFDEQFF
TGTGCCAGCAGTGAAGGGGCTTTCGATGAGCAGTTCTTC
>TRBV7-9|once|-|TRBJ1-3
CASSLDRALSGNTIYF
TGTGCCAGCAGCTTAGACAGGGCGCTCTCTGGAAACACCATATATTTT
>TRBV18|few|-|TRBJ1-1
CASSPAGSEAFF
TGTGCCAGCTCACCGGCGGGCAGTGAAGCTTTCTTT
>TRBV7-9|-|-|TRBJ2-3
CASSPSTSTDTQYF
TGTGCCAGCAGCCCATCTACTAGCACAGATACGCAGTATTTT
>TRBV21-1|-|-|TRBJ1-2
CASSTSRGGYGYTF
TGTGCCAGCAGCACCTCAAGGGGTGGCTATGGCTACACCTTC
>TRBV5-1|-|-|TRBJ1-1
CASSLVGRYRENTEAFF
TGCGCCAGCAGCTTGGTGGGCCGGTACAGAGAGAACACTGAAGCTTTCTTT
>TRBV7-3|-|TRBD1|TRBJ2-2
CASSSGQGVSGELFF
TGTGCCAGCAGCTCAGGACAGGGGGTATCCGGGGAGCTGTTTTTT
>TRBV6-5|-|-|TRBJ1-4
CASSRQIPTNEKLFF
TGTGCCAGCAGCCGACAGATACCAACTAATGAAAAACTGTTTTTT
>TRBV11-1|few|TRBD1|TRBJ2-7
CASSPGQGISYEQYF
TGTGCCAGCAGTCCCGGACAGGGCATCTCCTACGAGCAGTACTTC
>TRBV13|-|TRBD1|TRBJ2-5
CASSLSRTGMDTETQYF
TGTGCCAGCAGCTTAAGTCGGACAGGGATGGACACGGAGACCCAGTACTTC
>TRBV3-1/TRBV3-2|-|-|TRBJ1-1
CASSQAGGATEAFF
TGTGCCAGCAGCCAAGCTGGGGGCGCAACTGAAGCTTTCTTT
>TRBV5-3|-|-|TRBJ1-5
CARSWRQGTNQPQHF
TGTGCCAGAAGCTGGAGGCAGGGGACGAATCAGCCCCAGCATTTT
>TRBV6-2/TRBV6-3|-|-|TRBJ2-7
CASSNPAGSLYEQYF
TGTGCCAGCAGTAACCCTGCCGGGTCGCTCTACGAGCAGTACTTC
>TRBV19|-|TRBD1|TRBJ1-5
CASTLGQGWAQPQHF
TGTGCCAGTACCCTGGGACAGGGCTGGGCTCAGCCCCAGCATTTT
>TRBV29-1|-|TRBD1|TRBJ2-3
CSVDRQGGPDTQYF
TGCAGCGTTGATAGACAGGGGGGCCCAGATACGCAGTATTTT
>TRBV12-5|-|TRBD1|TRBJ2-2
CASGLPPGRDRGAGELFF
TGTGCTAGTGGTTTGCCCCCCGGCCGAGACAGGGGTGCCGGGGAGCTGTTTTTT
>TRBV14|-|TRBD2|TRBJ2-7
CASSPQTSSSTYEQYF
TGTGCCAGCAGCCCTCAGACTAGCTCTTCCACCTACGAGCAGTACTTC
>TRBV25-1|-|TRBD2|TRBJ2-2
CARSGGPSGELFF
TGTGCCAGGAGCGGGGGGCCGTCCGGGGAGCTGTTTTTT
>TRBV18|-|-|TRBJ2-3
CASSSRGTDTQYF
TGTGCCAGCTCCTCCCGGGGCACAGATACGCAGTATTTT
>TRBV7-9|-|TRBD1|TRBJ2-2
CASSLRDRGLLFF
TGTGCCAGCAGCTTACGGGACAGGGGGCTTTTATTTTTT
>TRBV30|-|-|TRBJ1-5
CAWSVSQNNQPQHF
TGTGCCTGGAGTGTAAGTCAGAACAATCAGCCCCAGCATTTT
>TRBV7-8|-|-|TRBJ1-5
CASSPGLNSNQPQHF
TGTGCCAGCAGCCCCGGACTGAATAGCAATCAGCCCCAGCATTTT
>TRBV7-6|-|TRBD1|TRBJ1-1
CASSAEALGQAGTEAFF
TGTGCCAGCAGCGCCGAAGCCCTGGGACAGGCCGGCACTGAAGCTTTCTTT
>TRBV28|-|TRBD1|TRBJ2-2
CASIKDRGRQGAGELFF
TGTGCCAGCATTAAGGACAGGGGGCGTCAAGGGGCCGGGGAGCTGTTTTTT
>TRBV15|-|-|TRBJ1-4
CATSRARSAKLFF
TGTGCCACCAGCAGAGCGCGAAGCGCGAAACTGTTTTTT
>TRBV4-1|-|-|TRBJ1-5
CASSHKIPPREQPQHF
TGCGCCAGCAGCCATAAAATACCGCCTCGAGAACAGCCCCAGCATTTT
>TRBV28|-|-|TRBJ1-2
CASQAGPREGGYTF
TGTGCCAGCCAAGCCGGGCCCCGAGAGGGAGGCTACACCTTC
>TRBV18|-|-|TRBJ2-1
CASSPPGRFDEQFF
TGTGCCAGCTCACCACCGGGGAGGTTCGATGAGCAGTTCTTC
>TRBV5-8|-|-|TRBJ1-1
CASSLVERSVAFF
TGTGCCAGCAGCTTGGTTGAGAGAAGTGTAGCTTTCTTT
>TRBV11-2|-|TRBD2|TRBJ2-1
CASSTTSGGPYNEQFF
TGTGCCAGCAGCACGACTAGCGGGGGCCCCTACAATGAGCAGTTCTTC
>TRBV12-3/TRBV12-4|-|-|TRBJ2-2
CASSFTNTGELFF
TGTGCCAGCAGTTTTACGAACACCGGGGAGCTGTTTTTT
>TRBV7-2|-|-|TRBJ1-4
CASSLTGGGGLAEKLFF
TGTGCCAGCAGCTTAACCGGCGGGGGGGGGCTAGCTGAAAAACTGTTTTTT
>TRBV6-5|-|-|TRBJ1-4
CASSYQRGREKLFF
TGTGCCAGCAGTTACCAGAGGGGGAGAGAAAAACTGTTTTTT
>TRBV23-1|-|TRBD2|TRBJ2-3
CASGLAGSDTQYF
TGCGCCAGCGGACTAGCGGGGTCAGATACGCAGTATTTT
>TRBV19|-|-|TRBJ1-5
CASSDTWDNNQPQHF
TGTGCCAGTAGTGACACCTGGGACAACAATCAGCCCCAGCATTTT
>TRBV30|-|TRBD1|TRBJ1-1
CAWSGKTGYSTEAFF
TGTGCCTGGAGTGGAAAGACAGGGTATAGCACTGAAGCTTTCTTT
>TRBV3-1/TRBV3-2|-|-|TRBJ1-3
CASSSSSGNTIYF
TGTGCCAGCAGCTCATCCTCTGGAAACACCATATATTTT
>TRBV24-1|-|TRBD2|TRBJ2-2
CATSDWAGGTGELFF
TGTGCCACCAGTGATTGGGCGGGGGGCACCGGGGAGCTGTTTTTT
>TRBV3-1/TRBV3-2|-|TRBD1|TRBJ1-2
CASSHDDHRGRNYGYTF
TGTGCCAGCAGCCACGATGACCACAGGGGGCGGAACTATGGCTACACCTTC
>TRBV19|-|TRBD1|TRBJ2-5
CASSMGQPKETQYF
TGTGCCAGTAGTATGGGACAGCCTAAGGAGACCCAGTACTTC
>TRBV6-5|-|TRBD1|TRBJ2-7
CASWSTGEAYEQYF
TGTGCCAGCTGGTCGACAGGGGAGGCCTACGAGCAGTACTTC
>TRBV10-2|few|TRBD2|TRBJ2-1
CASSDGLAAPEGEQFF
TGCGCCAGCAGTGACGGTCTAGCGGCGCCGGAAGGTGAGCAGTTCTTC
>TRBV12-3/TRBV12-4|-|-|TRBJ1-2
CASSLARLGGYTF
TGTGCCAGCAGTTTAGCGCGGCTCGGTGGCTACACCTTC
>TRBV29-1|-|-|TRBJ1-2
CSVEGQSFGYTF
TGCAGCGTTGAAGGACAGTCTTTCGGCTACACCTTC